This entry lists 23 T cell receptor beta chains sequenced from one sample in a study of PD-1 blockade in classical Hodgkin lymphoma. Each patient relapsed following autologous stem cell transplantation, and prior brentuximab vedotin exposure differed. The protocol was immunoSEQ multiplex PCR, while the TCRdb copy is restricted to in-frame clones and leaves out a portion. The table shows 40,000 to 45,000 clones, with 70% to 80% occurring only once. The sequencing used peripheral blood mononuclear cells (PBMCs), collected at baseline. The receptors stem from a human donor with classical Hodgkin lymphoma.

The chain links TRBV10-2 to TRBJ2-1; a possible D gene is TRBD2 (6 bases). The CDR3 covers 16 residues. The V gene lost 8 bases and the J gene lost 9 bases, with 26 bases spanning the gap. Germline values: CDR1 WSHSY, CDR2 SAAADI. The CDR3 region has the DNA TGCGCCAGCCACGGCGGGACTTCTGCGGGGCATAGTGAGCAGTTCTTC. Its protein product is CASHGGTSAGHSEQFF.

The chain couples TRBV6-5 to TRBJ2-2; TRBD1 might be the D (7 bases). The V end lost 2 bases, the J end lost 7 bases, and 11 bases lay between the germline ends. In germline, CDR1 is MNHEY, CDR2 SVGAGI. The CDR3 runs 14 residues. The CDR3 coding sequence is TGTGCCAGCAGTTACACCCAGGGGGGCGGGGAGCTGTTTTTT. It yields the protein CASSYTQGGGELFF.

This clone was recorded a few times. The chain has TRBV7-9 and TRBJ2-3, with D hard to call. With 4 bases removed from V and 0 bases from J, the gap between germline ends came to 5 bases. The germline V gene encodes CDR1 SEHNR and CDR2 FQNEAQ (reference sequence). This CDR3 has 13 amino acids. As DNA, the CDR3 is TGTGCCAGCAGCTGGCAGAGCACAGATACGCAGTATTTT. Amino acid sequence: CASSWQSTDTQYF.

Notes on this clone: The conserved phenylalanine or tryptophan is not found at the CDR3 terminus, so this likely reflects a read error. The DNA is omitted, as the CDR3 cannot be located on it reliably, and the CDR3 follows TCRdb's listing. V and J are TRBV7-9 and TRBJ2-3; the table names TRBD2, a call not compared with the DNA. The germline gives CDR1 SEHNR, CDR2 FQNEAQ (reference sequence). The CDR3 is 13 residues long, ends included. The chain's CDR3 is CASSSLAGGPISL.

V usage is TRBV2 and J usage is TRBJ1-1; no firm D call. This CDR3 is built from 11 residues. With 5 bases removed from V and 2 bases from J, the gap between germline ends came to 3 bases. CDR1 is SNHLY, CDR2 FYNNEI, per germline. For the CDR3, the DNA is TGTGCCAGCAGTACCAACACTGAAGCTTTCTTT. Amino acid sequence: CASSTNTEAFF.

A few counts support this clone. The chain links TRBV2 to TRBJ2-5, with 8 bases lining up with TRBD2. The CDR3 has 16 residues. The germline V gene has CDR1 SNHLY and CDR2 FYNNEI. V gave up 2 bases and J gave up 1 base; unmatched junction bases: 6. CDR3 sequence reads: CASSEFTGGPQETQYF. The CDR3 DNA is TGTGCCAGCAGTGAATTTACGGGGGGGCCCCAAGAGACCCAGTACTTC.

The chain links TRBV6-6 to TRBJ2-1; the match to TRBD2 covers 10 bases. The junction had 10 bases not matched to a gene; V was cut back by 8 bases and J by 6 bases. CDR3 length: 15 amino acids. Germline lookup yields CDR1 MNHNY and CDR2 SVGAGI (reference sequence). The CDR3 spells CASRPSGRGGNEQFF. CDR3 DNA sequence: TGTGCCAGCCGTCCTAGCGGGAGAGGGGGCAATGAGCAGTTCTTC.

By proportion, this clone is medium-sized. The chain employs TRBV6-5 and TRBJ1-2; TRBD1 matches 10 bases. Germline CDR1 MNHEY, CDR2 SVGAGI. The CDR3 has 15 residues. The V gene end was trimmed by 2 bases and the J gene end by 7 bases; junction bases not matched to a gene: 7. CDR3 loop: CASSYTRDRGSGYTF. The DNA for the CDR3 is TGTGCCAGCAGTTACACCCGGGACAGGGGAAGTGGCTACACCTTC.

The V and J genes are TRBV19 and TRBJ1-2; D ambiguous. This CDR3 has 18 amino acids. Trimming took 3 bases from V and 0 from J, leaving 20 bases between them. Germline V gives CDR1 LNHDA, CDR2 SQIVND (reference sequence). CDR3 coding DNA: TGTGCCAGTAGTATGTGGGAGCCGGGGATAGTAACTAACTATGGCTACACCTTC. This translates into CASSMWEPGIVTNYGYTF.

The V and J genes are TRBV12-5 and TRBJ2-1; D gene ambiguous. V lost 3 bases and J lost 5, with 8 bases in between. Germline V gives CDR1 LGHNT, CDR2 FRNRAP. The CDR3 contains 13 residues. The chain's CDR3 is CASGFYRDNEQFF. The CDR3 nucleotides are TGTGCTAGTGGTTTTTACCGGGACAATGAGCAGTTCTTC.

The chain recombines TRBV19 with TRBJ2-3, with TRBD2 identical over 7 bases. Germline loops: CDR1 LNHDA, CDR2 SQIVND (reference sequence). J gave up 5 bases and V 1 base, and 3 bases lay outside the gene matches. The CDR3 has 14 amino acids. CDR3 protein: CASSIAGGGDTQYF. The CDR3 nucleotides are TGTGCCAGTAGTATAGCGGGCGGGGGAGATACGCAGTATTTT.

The chain combines TRBV7-3 with TRBJ2-7, with 9 bases lining up with TRBD1. V lost 2 bases, J lost 3 bases, and 5 bases stayed unmatched. Per the germline V gene, CDR1 is SGHTA and CDR2 is FQGTGA. There are 15 residues in the CDR3. The CDR3 reads CASSLQGTGRYEQYF. The CDR3 nucleotides are TGTGCCAGCAGCTTACAGGGGACAGGGCGCTACGAGCAGTACTTC.

V is TRBV9 and J is TRBJ2-5; the D is unclear. V was pared by 0 bases and J by 4 bases, with 7 bases between. Germline V gene data show CDR1 as SGDLS and CDR2 as YYNGEE. The CDR3 loop spans 13 amino acids. The CDR3 DNA is TGTGCCAGCAGCGTAGCGGGCCTAGAGACCCAGTACTTC. It yields the protein CASSVAGLETQYF.

The chain has TRBV4-1 and TRBJ2-7; D remains ambiguous. Germline V gene lookup returns CDR1 MGHRA and CDR2 YSYEKL. The CDR3 is 13 residues long. V lost 0 bases, J lost 2 bases, and 5 bases lay in between. CDR3 nucleotides: TGCGCCAGCAGCCAAGATGGGACCTACGAGCAGTACTTC. Protein product: CASSQDGTYEQYF.

Only a few counts were recorded for this clone. This chain connects TRBV5-4 to TRBJ1-6; D gene unclear. Germline CDR1 reads SGHNT; CDR2 reads YYREEE (reference sequence). Trimming took 3 bases from V and 3 from J, leaving 16 bases between them. CDR3 length equals 17 residues. The CDR3 protein is CASSSRLGRNYNSPLHF. The DNA for the CDR3 is TGTGCCAGCAGCTCTCGCCTCGGACGGAACTATAATTCACCCCTCCACTTT.

This chain connects TRBV29-1 to TRBJ1-1, with a tentative D call TRBD1 (6 bases). V dropped 5 bases and J dropped 7 bases, with 11 bases sitting between them. This CDR3 has 11 residues. Germline CDR1 is SQVTM and CDR2 is ANQGSEA. The CDR3 spells CSVSTGYEAFF. CDR3 sequence (DNA): TGCAGCGTTTCGACAGGATATGAAGCTTTCTTT. Filled out from reference TRBV29-1 and TRBJ1-1, the complete variable domain reads SAVISQKPSRDICQRGTSLTIQCQVDSQVTMMFWYRQQPGQSLTLIATANQGSEATYESGFVIDKFPISRPNLTFSTLTVSNMSPEDSSIYLCSVSTGYEAFFGQGTRLTVV.

This sequence joins TRBV13 and TRBJ1-1, with a tentative D call TRBD1 (5 bases). Trimming took 4 bases from V and 4 from J, leaving 16 bases between them. Germline CDR1 and CDR2: PRHDT and FYEKMQ (reference sequence). This CDR3 is built from 15 residues. The CDR3 region is CASSSRRGLGTEAFF. CDR3 sequence (DNA): TGTGCCAGCAGCTCCCGTCGGGGGTTGGGCACTGAAGCTTTCTTT.

The chain couples TRBV7-6 to TRBJ1-3; D not certain. V was shortened by 1 base and J by 0 bases, with 16 bases between the two germline ends. Per the germline V gene, CDR1 is SGHVS and CDR2 is FNYEAQ. This CDR3 is built from 18 residues. CDR3 coding DNA: TGTGCCAGCAGCTTAGAGCCAGCCCATATTAGCTCTGGAAACACCATATATTTT. This translates into CASSLEPAHISSGNTIYF.

With regard to this clone: The same CDR3 can be traced to other DNA sequences in this sample. The chain carries TRBV28 and TRBJ2-5, with no clear D. V lost 1 base and J 4 bases, leaving 4 bases between the germline ends. The CDR3 totals 12 residues. The germline V gene has CDR1 MDHEN and CDR2 SYDVKM. The CDR3 here is CASSLFGETQYF. In DNA, the CDR3 is TGTGCCAGCAGTTTATTTGGAGAGACCCAGTACTTC.

J is TRBJ1-1 and V is TRBV5-6, with TRBD1 matching over 8 bases. Losses at the gene ends were 4 bases for V and 4 bases for J; bases not matched to a gene: 6. In germline, CDR1 is SGHDT, CDR2 YYEEEE. The CDR3 sequence is 14 residues long. In DNA, the CDR3 is TGTGCCAGCAGCGAAGGACAGGGACTCACTGAAGCTTTCTTT. It is translated as CASSEGQGLTEAFF.

The V and J genes are TRBV7-2 and TRBJ1-5, with TRBD1 as a possible D gene (5 bases). The CDR3 extends over 15 amino acids. Per germline, CDR1 SGHTA and CDR2 FQGNSA. Trimming took off 1 base at V and 7 bases at J, with 14 bases between the two ends. The DNA of the CDR3 is TGTGCCAGCAGCTTAGTCAGAGGGGAGGCACAGCCCCAGCATTTT. Protein sequence: CASSLVRGEAQPQHF.

This clone came up a few times. V usage is TRBV7-6 and J usage is TRBJ1-1, with TRBD1 matching 12 bases. The germline V gene encodes CDR1 SGHVS and CDR2 FNYEAQ. With 5 bases clipped from V and 7 bases from J, the junction kept 14 bases outside the gene matches. The CDR3 totals 17 residues. In nucleotides, the CDR3 is TGTGCCAGCAGCCCAGGGACAGGGGGCAGGTTGGACGGTGAAGCTTTCTTT. As protein: CASSPGTGGRLDGEAFF.

The chain recombines TRBV28 with TRBJ2-1; 11 bases are shared with TRBD2. In germline, CDR1 is MDHEN, CDR2 SYDVKM. The length of the CDR3 is 16 residues. The trim removed 6 bases at V and 4 bases at J, leaving 8 bases unmatched. CDR3: CASSPRLAGHYNEQFF. CDR3 sequence (DNA): TGTGCCAGCAGCCCCCGACTAGCGGGACATTACAATGAGCAGTTCTTC.